The rows below give T cell receptor beta chains drawn from one sample of a study of blood T cell repertoires in COVID-19. The repertoire was sequenced with immunoSEQ multiplex PCR; TCRdb's copy has only in-frame clones and lacks some. The table records 72,000 or so clones, approximately 85% of them present only once. The sample comprised peripheral blood. The receptor source for this set is a woman older than 75 with active or convalescent COVID-19. CDR3s include the opening cysteine and the closing phenylalanine or tryptophan. D genes are given only for firm matches. Clone size, where shown, is once, few, many, or a class for clones that have expanded.

- | TRBJ1-2 | TRBV4-2 | - | CASSQLVSGGDYGYTF | TGTGCCAGCAGCCAACTGGTTTCGGGGGGGGACTATGGCTACACCTTC
- | TRBJ2-5 | TRBV19 | - | CASTPRLTRLETQYF | TGTGCCAGTACCCCCCGCCTTACTAGGTTGGAGACCCAGTACTTC
- | TRBJ1-1 | TRBV6-5 | - | CASTIDSMNTEAFF | TGTGCCAGCACTATAGACAGCATGAACACTGAAGCTTTCTTT
- | TRBJ2-7 | TRBV18 | - | CASSLPGGFYEQYF | TGTGCCAGCTCACTCCCCGGGGGTTTCTACGAGCAGTACTTC
- | TRBJ1-2 | TRBV6-5 | TRBD1 | CASRSDRVIYGYTF | TGTGCCAGCAGATCCGACAGGGTTATTTATGGCTACACCTTC
- | TRBJ1-5 | TRBV19 | TRBD1 | CASSGTGGNQPQHF | TGTGCCAGTAGTGGGACAGGGGGCAATCAGCCCCAGCATTTT
once | TRBJ1-2 | TRBV19 | - | CASSTSGLLSSFGYTF | TGTGCCAGTAGTACCTCAGGACTCTTGAGTAGTTTTGGCTACACCTTC
- | TRBJ1-3 | TRBV4-3 | - | CASSQDGGGPGNTIYF | TGCGCCAGCAGCCAAGATGGCGGGGGACCTGGAAACACCATATATTTT
- | TRBJ1-2 | TRBV6-5 | - | CASTNPPTDRYGYTF | TGTGCCAGCACCAACCCACCGACAGACCGGTATGGCTACACCTTC
- | TRBJ2-3 | TRBV30 | TRBD1 | CAWSVGQGVLDTQYF | TGTGCCTGGAGTGTTGGACAGGGAGTCTTAGATACGCAGTATTTT
- | TRBJ2-2 | TRBV7-9 | TRBD2 | CASSRMTSGNTGELFF | TGTGCCAGCAGCCGAATGACTAGCGGGAACACCGGGGAGCTGTTTTTT
- | TRBJ1-4 | TRBV21-1 | - | CASSTDRGLSNEKLFF | TGTGCCAGCAGCACGGACAGGGGGCTCAGTAATGAAAAACTGTTTTTT
- | TRBJ1-2 | TRBV28 | - | CASSPTTSGSGYTF | TGTGCCAGCAGTCCCACGACTTCAGGGTCCGGCTACACCTTC
many | TRBJ2-3 | TRBV7-2 | - | CASSSPGLGRGGSTDTQYF | TGTGCCAGCAGCTCTCCGGGTTTGGGGCGCGGTGGGAGCACAGATACGCAGTATTTT
- | TRBJ1-5 | TRBV4-3 | - | CASSQRGNQPQHF | TGCGCCAGCAGCCAGAGGGGGAATCAGCCCCAGCATTTT
- | TRBJ1-3 | TRBV6-5 | - | CASSSGLDGNTIYF | TGTGCCAGCAGTTCAGGGTTGGACGGAAACACCATATATTTT
- | TRBJ2-5 | TRBV3-1/TRBV3-2 | TRBD2 | CASSRGTSGQETQYF | TGTGCCAGCAGCCGAGGGACTAGCGGACAAGAGACCCAGTACTTC
- | TRBJ2-5 | TRBV6-5 | TRBD2 | CASSYFAGVGETQYF | TGTGCCAGCAGTTACTTCGCGGGGGTGGGAGAGACCCAGTACTTC